This TCR beta chain was identified in a study of blood T cell repertoires in COVID-19. Study background: Samples taken during acute and convalescent COVID-19 were collected in the United States, Italy and Spain.

This CDR3 region has 14 residues. The V and J ends lost 2 bases and 5 bases respectively, with 13 bases between them. Germline V gene sequence: CDR1 SGHDT, CDR2 YYEEEE. Source study methods: Reference gene primers were amplified, and this amplification served to estimate nucleated cell counts. Sequencing was performed with immunoSEQ multiplex PCR; in TCRdb, only in-frame clones are kept and a portion is missing. The V and J calls and the clone size are those of that table, but D and trimming were determined from the DNA. The sample contains about 82,000 clones, about 86% of which appear only once. The gene calls are TRBV5-6 and TRBJ1-2; maybe TRBD1 (6 bases). The sample consisted of peripheral blood. The TCR comes from a woman aged 55-70 years with acute or convalescent COVID-19. The CDR3 loop is CASSLTGPTYGYTF. Here the CDR3 DNA reads TGTGCCAGCAGCTTAACAGGGCCCACTTATGGCTACACCTTC.